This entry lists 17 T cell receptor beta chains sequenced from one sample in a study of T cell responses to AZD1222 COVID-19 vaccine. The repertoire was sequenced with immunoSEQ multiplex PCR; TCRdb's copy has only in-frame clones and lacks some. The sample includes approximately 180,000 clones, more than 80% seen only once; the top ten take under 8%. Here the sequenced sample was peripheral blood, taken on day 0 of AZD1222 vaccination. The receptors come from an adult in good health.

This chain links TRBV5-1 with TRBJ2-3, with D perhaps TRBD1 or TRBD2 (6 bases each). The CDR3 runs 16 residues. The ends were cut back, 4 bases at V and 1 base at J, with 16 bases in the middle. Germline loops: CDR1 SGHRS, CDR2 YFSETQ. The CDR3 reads CASSVIPGARTDTQYF. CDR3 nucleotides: TGCGCCAGCAGCGTTATACCGGGGGCCCGCACAGATACGCAGTATTTT.

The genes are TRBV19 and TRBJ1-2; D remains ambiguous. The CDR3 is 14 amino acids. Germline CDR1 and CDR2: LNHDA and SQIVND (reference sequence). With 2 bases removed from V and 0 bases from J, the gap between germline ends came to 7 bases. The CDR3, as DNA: TGTGCCAGTAGTATAACAACAGCTAACTATGGCTACACCTTC. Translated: CASSITTANYGYTF.

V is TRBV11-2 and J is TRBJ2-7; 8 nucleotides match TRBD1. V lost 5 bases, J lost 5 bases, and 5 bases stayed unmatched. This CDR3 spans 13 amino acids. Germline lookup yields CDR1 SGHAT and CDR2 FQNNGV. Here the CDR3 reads CASSQDRANEQYF. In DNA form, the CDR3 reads TGTGCCAGCAGCCAGGACAGGGCCAACGAGCAGTACTTC.

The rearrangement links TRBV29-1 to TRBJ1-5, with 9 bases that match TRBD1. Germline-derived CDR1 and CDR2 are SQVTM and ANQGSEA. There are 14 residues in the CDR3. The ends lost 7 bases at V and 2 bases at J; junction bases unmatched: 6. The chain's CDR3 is CSAETGGGNQPQHF. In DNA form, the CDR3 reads TGCAGCGCTGAGACAGGGGGAGGCAATCAGCCCCAGCATTTT.

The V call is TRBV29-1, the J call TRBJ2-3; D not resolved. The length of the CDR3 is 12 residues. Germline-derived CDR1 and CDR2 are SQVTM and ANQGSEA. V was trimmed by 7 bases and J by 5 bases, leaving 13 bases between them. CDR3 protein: CSAWGGRDTQYF. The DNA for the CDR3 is TGCAGCGCTTGGGGTGGGCGAGATACGCAGTATTTT.

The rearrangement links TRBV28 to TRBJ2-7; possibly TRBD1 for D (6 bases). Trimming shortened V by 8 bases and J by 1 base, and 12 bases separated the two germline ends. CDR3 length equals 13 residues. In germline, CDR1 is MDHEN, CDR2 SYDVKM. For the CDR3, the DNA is TGTGCCAGCCTAACCAGGGGTTCCTACGAGCAGTACTTC. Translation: CASLTRGSYEQYF.

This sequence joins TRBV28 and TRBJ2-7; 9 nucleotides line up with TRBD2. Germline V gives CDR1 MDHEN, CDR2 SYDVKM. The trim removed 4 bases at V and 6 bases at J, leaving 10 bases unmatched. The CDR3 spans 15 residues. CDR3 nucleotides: TGTGCCAGCAGTTCACCCGGGACTAGCTCGGGCGAGCAGTACTTC. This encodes CASSSPGTSSGEQYF.

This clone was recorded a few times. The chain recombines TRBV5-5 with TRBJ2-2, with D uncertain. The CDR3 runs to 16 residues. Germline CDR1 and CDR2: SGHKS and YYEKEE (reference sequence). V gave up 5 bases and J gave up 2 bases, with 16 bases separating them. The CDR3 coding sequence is TGTGCCAGCAGGTTCGACCCCCGGCCCAACACCGGGGAGCTGTTTTTT. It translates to CASRFDPRPNTGELFF.

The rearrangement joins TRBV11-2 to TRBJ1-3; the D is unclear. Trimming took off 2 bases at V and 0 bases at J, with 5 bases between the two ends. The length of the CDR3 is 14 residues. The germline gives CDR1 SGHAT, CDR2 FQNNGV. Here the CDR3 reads CASSLSSSGNTIYF. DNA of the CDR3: TGTGCCAGCAGCTTATCCAGCTCTGGAAACACCATATATTTT. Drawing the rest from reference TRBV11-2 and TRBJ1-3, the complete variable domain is EAGVAQSPRYKIIEKRQSVAFWCNPISGHATLYWYQQILGQGPKLLIQFQNNGVVDDSQLPKDRFSAERLKGVDSTLKIQPAKLEDSAVYLCASSLSSSGNTIYFGEGSWLTVV.

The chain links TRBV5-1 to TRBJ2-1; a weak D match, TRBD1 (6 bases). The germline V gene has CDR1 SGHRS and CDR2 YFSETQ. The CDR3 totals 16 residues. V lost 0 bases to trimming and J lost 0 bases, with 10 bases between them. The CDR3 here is CASSLAGDNSYNEQFF. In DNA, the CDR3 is TGCGCCAGCAGCTTGGCCGGGGACAACTCCTACAATGAGCAGTTCTTC.

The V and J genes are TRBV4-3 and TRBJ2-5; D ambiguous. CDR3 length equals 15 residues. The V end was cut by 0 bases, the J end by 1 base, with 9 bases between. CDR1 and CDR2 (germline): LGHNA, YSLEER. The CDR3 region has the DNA TGCGCCAGCAGCCAAGATCTAAGGGTCCAAGAGACCCAGTACTTC. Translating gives CASSQDLRVQETQYF.

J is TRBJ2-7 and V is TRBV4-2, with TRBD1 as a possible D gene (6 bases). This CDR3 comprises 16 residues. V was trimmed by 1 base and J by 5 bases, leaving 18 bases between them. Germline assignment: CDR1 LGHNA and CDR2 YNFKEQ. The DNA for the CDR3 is TGTGCCAGCAGCCAAGTGTGGGACACTGGGACCAACGAGCAGTACTTC. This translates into CASSQVWDTGTNEQYF.

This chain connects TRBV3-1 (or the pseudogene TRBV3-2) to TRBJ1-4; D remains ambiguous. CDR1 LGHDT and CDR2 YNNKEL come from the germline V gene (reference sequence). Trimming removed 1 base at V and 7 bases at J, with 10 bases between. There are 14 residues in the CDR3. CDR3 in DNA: TGTGCCAGCAGCCAAGGGTCCTTTCGTGAAAAACTGTTTTTT. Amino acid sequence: CASSQGSFREKLFF.

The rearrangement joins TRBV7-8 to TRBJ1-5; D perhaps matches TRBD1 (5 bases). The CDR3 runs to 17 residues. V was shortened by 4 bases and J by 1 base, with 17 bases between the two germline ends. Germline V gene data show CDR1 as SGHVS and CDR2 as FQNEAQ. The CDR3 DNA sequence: TGTGCCAGCAGCTCAACCCCAAGGGGAGGCAGCAATCAGCCCCAGCATTTT. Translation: CASSSTPRGGSNQPQHF.

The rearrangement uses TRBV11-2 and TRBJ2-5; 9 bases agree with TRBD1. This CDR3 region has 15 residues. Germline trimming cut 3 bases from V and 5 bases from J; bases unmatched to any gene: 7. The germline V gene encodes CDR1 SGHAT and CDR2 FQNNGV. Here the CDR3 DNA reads TGTGCCAGCAGCTTGGGGGACAGGGAGTACGAGACCCAGTACTTC. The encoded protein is CASSLGDREYETQYF.

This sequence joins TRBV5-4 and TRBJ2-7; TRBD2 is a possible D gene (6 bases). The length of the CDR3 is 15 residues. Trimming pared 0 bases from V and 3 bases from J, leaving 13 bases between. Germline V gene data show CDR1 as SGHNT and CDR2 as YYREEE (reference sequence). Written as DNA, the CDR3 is TGTGCCAGCAGCTTGGGGAGGGGTCCAGGCTACGAGCAGTACTTC. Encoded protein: CASSLGRGPGYEQYF.

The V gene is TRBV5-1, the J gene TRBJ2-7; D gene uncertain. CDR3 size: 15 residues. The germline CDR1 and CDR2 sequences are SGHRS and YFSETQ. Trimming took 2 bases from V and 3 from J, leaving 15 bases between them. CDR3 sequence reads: CASSFGQVRNYEQYF. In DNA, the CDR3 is TGCGCCAGCAGCTTCGGGCAGGTCCGAAACTACGAGCAGTACTTC.